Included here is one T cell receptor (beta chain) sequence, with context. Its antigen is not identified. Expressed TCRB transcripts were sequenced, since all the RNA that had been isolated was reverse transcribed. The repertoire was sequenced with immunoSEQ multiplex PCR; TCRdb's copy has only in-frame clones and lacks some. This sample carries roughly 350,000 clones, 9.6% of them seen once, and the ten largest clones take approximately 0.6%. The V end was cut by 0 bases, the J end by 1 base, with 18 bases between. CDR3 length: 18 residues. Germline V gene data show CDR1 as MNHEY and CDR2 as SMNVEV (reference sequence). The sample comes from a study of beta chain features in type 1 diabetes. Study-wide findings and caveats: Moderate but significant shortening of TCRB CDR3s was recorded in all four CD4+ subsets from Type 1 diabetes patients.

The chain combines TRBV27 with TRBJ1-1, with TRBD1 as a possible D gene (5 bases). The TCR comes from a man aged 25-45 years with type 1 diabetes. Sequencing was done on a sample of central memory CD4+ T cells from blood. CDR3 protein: CASSLSGVPGTGNTEAFF. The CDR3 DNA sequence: TGTGCCAGCAGTTTATCGGGGGTTCCAGGGACGGGGAACACTGAAGCTTTCTTT.